Shown below are 11 T cell receptor beta chains from a single sample sequenced in a study of cytomegalovirus exposure and HLA in healthy donors. With 60 Vbeta and 13 Jbeta primers, the PCR was carried out. This table comes from immunoSEQ multiplex PCR, and its TCRdb copy is limited to in-frame clones, with some not included. The sample contains 100,000 to 150,000 clones, about 85% of which appear only once. Sequencing was carried out using PBMCs. The receptor set was obtained from a man aged 18 to 35 in good health and CMV-seropositive.

This clone occurred once. The gene calls are TRBV2 and TRBJ2-4, with TRBD1 as a possible D gene (5 bases). This CDR3 is built from 14 residues. Germline CDR1 and CDR2: SNHLY and FYNNEI. Trimming left V 6 bases short and J 3 bases short, with 12 bases between. CDR3 sequence reads: CASSETESKNIQYF. The CDR3 DNA reads TGTGCCAGCAGCGAGACAGAAAGCAAAAACATTCAGTACTTC. Based on the CDR3 plus reference TRBV2 and TRBJ2-4, the full variable domain is EPEVTQTPSHQVTQMGQEVILRCVPISNHLYFYWYRQILGQKVEFLVSFYNNEISEKSEIFDDQFSVERPDGSNFTLKIRSTKLEDSAMYFCASSETESKNIQYFGAGTRLSVL.

The CDR3 loop is CASSLAYSGSDEQFF. DNA for the CDR3: TGTGCCAGCAGCTTAGCCTATAGCGGGAGTGATGAGCAGTTCTTC. The chain joins TRBV11-2 to TRBJ2-1; 9 bases map to TRBD2. This CDR3 has 15 amino acids. After removal of 1 base from V and 8 bases from J, the junction contained 6 bases not matched to a gene. Germline values: CDR1 SGHAT, CDR2 FQNNGV.

V gene TRBV7-9 combines with J gene TRBJ2-1; D not resolved. Germline values: CDR1 SEHNR, CDR2 FQNEAQ (reference sequence). Trimming left V 5 bases short and J 0 bases short, with 14 bases between. There are 16 residues in the CDR3. CDR3 DNA: TGTGCCAGCAGCAAGACTGTCGAGAGCTCCTACAATGAGCAGTTCTTC. Translated, it gives CASSKTVESSYNEQFF.

The chain joins TRBV6-6 to TRBJ2-7; 7 bases are shared with TRBD1. This CDR3 has 13 residues. Per germline, CDR1 MNHNY and CDR2 SVGAGI (reference sequence). Trimming removed 6 bases from V and 5 bases from J; junction bases left unmatched: 7. CDR3 in DNA: TGTGCCAGCAGCCCAAACAGGGGCGACGAGCAGTACTTC. Amino acids: CASSPNRGDEQYF.

This chain uses TRBV5-1 with TRBJ2-7; D is perhaps TRBD2 (5 bases). The CDR3 consists of 15 residues. Deletions cut 4 bases from V and 2 bases from J, with 16 bases between. From germline, CDR1 is SGHRS and CDR2 YFSETQ. The CDR3, as DNA: TGCGCCAGCAGCCTCGTTGAGGACGGGGCCTACGAGCAGTACTTC. Translated, it gives CASSLVEDGAYEQYF. Looking up the rest from reference TRBV5-1 and TRBJ2-7 gives the full variable domain: KAGVTQTPRYLIKTRGQQVTLSCSPISGHRSVSWYQQTPGQGLQFLFEYFSETQRNKGNFPGRFSGRQFSNSRSEMNVSTLELGDSALYLCASSLVEDGAYEQYFGPGTRLTVT.

To note about this clone: The sample contains more than one DNA sequence encoding this CDR3. The chain is built from TRBV19 and TRBJ1-1; D gene unclear. This CDR3 contains 13 residues. CDR1 and CDR2 from the germline V gene are LNHDA and SQIVND (reference sequence). V lost 3 bases to trimming and J lost 5 bases, with 10 bases between them. The CDR3 DNA follows: TGTGCCAGTAGTATGTCTGGCGGGACTGAAGCTTTCTTT. Its translation: CASSMSGGTEAFF.

The genes are TRBV19 and TRBJ2-2, with 7 bases identical to TRBD2. Germline loops: CDR1 LNHDA, CDR2 SQIVND (reference sequence). After removal of 0 bases from V and 0 bases from J, the junction contained 4 bases not matched to a gene. The CDR3 loop spans 17 amino acids. CDR3 region: CASSIDPLAANTGELFF. In DNA, the CDR3 is TGTGCCAGTAGTATAGATCCCCTAGCGGCGAACACCGGGGAGCTGTTTTTT.

The J gene is TRBJ2-1, the V gene TRBV19; 14 nucleotides align to TRBD2. The length of the CDR3 is 16 residues. Germline trimming cut 5 bases from V and 9 bases from J; bases unmatched to any gene: 9. CDR1 and CDR2 (germline): LNHDA, SQIVND (reference sequence). This chain's CDR3 is CASSPETSGRAAEQFF. The CDR3 region has the DNA TGTGCCAGTAGTCCCGAGACTAGCGGGAGGGCCGCTGAGCAGTTCTTC.

The chain has TRBV14 and TRBJ2-7, with D perhaps matching TRBD1 (6 bases). Trimming shortened V by 5 bases and J by 3 bases, and 11 bases separated the two germline ends. CDR1 and CDR2 from the germline V gene are SGHDN and FVKESK. This CDR3 contains 13 residues. Here the CDR3 DNA reads TGTGCCAGCAGCGTCACAGGGTTCTACGAGCAGTACTTC. This translates into CASSVTGFYEQYF.

This clone was picked up a small number of times. This chain uses TRBV10-3 with TRBJ2-1, with TRBD2 matching 7 bases. The trim removed 2 bases at V and 3 bases at J, leaving 4 bases unmatched. Per germline, CDR1 ENHRY and CDR2 SYGVKD. This CDR3 region has 15 residues. The CDR3 sequence is CAISEPSGNYNEQFF. The CDR3 DNA is TGTGCCATCAGTGAGCCAAGCGGGAACTACAATGAGCAGTTCTTC.

The chain recombines TRBV4-2 with TRBJ1-1, with 12 bases fitting TRBD1. The CDR3 length is 16 residues. J was trimmed by 7 bases and V by 2 bases; bases with no gene match: 8. CDR1 is LGHNA, CDR2 YNFKEQ, per germline. This CDR3 is CASSQPAGTGGYEAFF. The CDR3 DNA reads TGTGCCAGCAGCCAACCGGCCGGGACAGGGGGCTATGAAGCTTTCTTT.